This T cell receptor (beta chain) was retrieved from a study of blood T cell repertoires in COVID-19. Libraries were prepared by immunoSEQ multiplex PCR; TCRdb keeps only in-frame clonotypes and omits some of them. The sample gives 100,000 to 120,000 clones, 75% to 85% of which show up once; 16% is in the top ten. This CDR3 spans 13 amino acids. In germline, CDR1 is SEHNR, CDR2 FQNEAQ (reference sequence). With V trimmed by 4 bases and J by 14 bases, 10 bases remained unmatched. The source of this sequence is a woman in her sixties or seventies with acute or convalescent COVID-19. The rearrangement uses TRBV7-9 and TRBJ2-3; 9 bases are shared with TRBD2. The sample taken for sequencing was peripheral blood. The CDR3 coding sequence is TGTGCCAGCAGCTCCGGGACTAGCATTTATCGGTATTTT. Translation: CASSSGTSIYRYF.